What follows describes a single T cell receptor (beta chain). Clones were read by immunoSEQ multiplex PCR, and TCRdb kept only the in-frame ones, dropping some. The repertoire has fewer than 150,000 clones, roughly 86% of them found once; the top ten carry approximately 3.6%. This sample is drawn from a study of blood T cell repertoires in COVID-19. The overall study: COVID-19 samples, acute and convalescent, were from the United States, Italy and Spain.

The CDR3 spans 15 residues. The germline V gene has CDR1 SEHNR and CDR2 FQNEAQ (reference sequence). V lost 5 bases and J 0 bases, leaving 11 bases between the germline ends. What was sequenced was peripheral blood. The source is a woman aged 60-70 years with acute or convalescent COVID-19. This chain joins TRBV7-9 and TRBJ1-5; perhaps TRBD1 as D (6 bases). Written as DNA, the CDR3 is TGTGCCAGCAGCACAGGACAGTTTAGCAATCAGCCCCAGCATTTT. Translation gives CASSTGQFSNQPQHF. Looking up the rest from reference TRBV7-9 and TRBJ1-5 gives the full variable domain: DTGVSQNPRHKITKRGQNVTFRCDPISEHNRLYWYRQTLGQGPEFLTYFQNEAQLEKSRLLSDRFSAERPKGSFSTLEIQRTEQGDSAMYLCASSTGQFSNQPQHFGDGTRLSIL.